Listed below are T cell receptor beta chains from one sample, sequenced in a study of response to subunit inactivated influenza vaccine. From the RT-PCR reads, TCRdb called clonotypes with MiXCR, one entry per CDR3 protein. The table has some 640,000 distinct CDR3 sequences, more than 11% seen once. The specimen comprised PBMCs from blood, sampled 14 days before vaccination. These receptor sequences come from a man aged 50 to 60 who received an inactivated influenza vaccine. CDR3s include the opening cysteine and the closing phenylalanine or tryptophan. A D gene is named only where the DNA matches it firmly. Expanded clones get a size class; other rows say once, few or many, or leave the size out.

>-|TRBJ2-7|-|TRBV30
TGTGCCTGGAGGGGGGCTCACGAGCAGTACTTC
CAWRGAHEQYF
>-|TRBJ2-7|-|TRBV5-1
TGCGCCAGCAGCCCGGAGGGGAACTACGAGCAGTACTTC
CASSPEGNYEQYF
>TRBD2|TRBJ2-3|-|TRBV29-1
TGCAGCGTGAGCAGTCTAGCGGGAGGGCCCGATACGCAGTATTTT
CSVSSLAGGPDTQYF
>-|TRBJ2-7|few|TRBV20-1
TGCAGTGCCCCCACAGCCCATTCTGGCTACGAGCAGTACTTC
CSAPTAHSGYEQYF
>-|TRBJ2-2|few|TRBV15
TGTGCCACTAACCGCGGGCTACGGAACACCGGGGAGCTGTTTTTT
CATNRGLRNTGELFF
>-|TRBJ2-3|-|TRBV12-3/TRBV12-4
TGTGCCAGCAGGCGCGATGGTACAGATACGCAGTATTTT
CASRRDGTDTQYF
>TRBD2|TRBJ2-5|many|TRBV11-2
TGTGCCAGCAGCATCGGACTAGCGGGGGGGCAAGAGACCCAGTACTTC
CASSIGLAGGQETQYF
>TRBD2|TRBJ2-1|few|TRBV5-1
TGCGCCAGCAGCTTGGCCTTGCTAGCGGGGGTGATGAATGAGCAGTTCTTC
CASSLALLAGVMNEQFF
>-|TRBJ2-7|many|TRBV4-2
TGTGCCAGCAGCCCCCTCGGGAGCTCCTACGAGCAGTACTTC
CASSPLGSSYEQYF
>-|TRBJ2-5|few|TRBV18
TGTGCCAGCTCACCGACCGGGTCGGAGACCCAGTACTTC
CASSPTGSETQYF
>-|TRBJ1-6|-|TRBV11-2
TGTGCCAGCAGCCTCTACCCCGGGACCGACGCTGATAATTCACCCCTCCACTTT
CASSLYPGTDADNSPLHF
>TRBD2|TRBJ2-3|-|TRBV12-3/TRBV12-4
TGTGCCAGCAGCGTATTTGGGACTAGCGGGACTAGTACAGATACGCAGTATTTT
CASSVFGTSGTSTDTQYF
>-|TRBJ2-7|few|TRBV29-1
TGCAGCGTTCTAAGCTTGGTTACAGGGACTTACGAGCAGTACTTC
CSVLSLVTGTYEQYF
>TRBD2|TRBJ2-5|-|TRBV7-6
TGTGCCAGCAGCAAACTAGCGGGGGGCCAAGAGACCCAGTACTTC
CASSKLAGGQETQYF
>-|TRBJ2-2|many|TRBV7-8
TGTGCCAGCGGCCTAGCCGGGGAGCTGTTTTTT
CASGLAGELFF
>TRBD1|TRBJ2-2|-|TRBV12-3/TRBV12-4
TGTGCCAGCAGTGTCGGGACAGGGCTGTCCGGGGAGCTGTTTTTT
CASSVGTGLSGELFF
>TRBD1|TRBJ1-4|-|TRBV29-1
TGCAGCGTCAAACGGGGGACAGACCATAATGAAAAACTGTTTTTT
CSVKRGTDHNEKLFF
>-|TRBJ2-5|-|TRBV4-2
TGTGCCAGCAGCCAAGATTGGGGCAGAAGAGAGACCCAGTACTTC
CASSQDWGRRETQYF
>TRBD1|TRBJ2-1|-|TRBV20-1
TGCAGTGCTAGTGGACAGGTGTACAATGAGCAGTTCTTC
CSASGQVYNEQFF
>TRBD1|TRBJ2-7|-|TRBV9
TGTGCCAGCAGCCCGACCCCGACAGGGAGAGACGAGCAGTACTTC
CASSPTPTGRDEQYF
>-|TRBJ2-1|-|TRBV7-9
TGTGCCAGCAGCGGGGAAAACAACAATGAGCAGTTCTTC
CASSGENNNEQFF
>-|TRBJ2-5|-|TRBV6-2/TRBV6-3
TGTGCCAGCAGCCGTTTATTAAGGGGAGAGACCCAGTACTTC
CASSRLLRGETQYF
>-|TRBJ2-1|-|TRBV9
TGTGCCAGCAGCGTAGAATTCCCCTCCAATGAGCAGTTCTTC
CASSVEFPSNEQFF
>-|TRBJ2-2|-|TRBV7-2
TGTGCCAGCACTCCGGACCACAACACCGGGGAGCTGTTTTTT
CASTPDHNTGELFF
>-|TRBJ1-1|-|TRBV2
TGTGCCAGCAGTGAAAGGAGGTTGAGCACTGAAGCTTTCTTT
CASSERRLSTEAFF
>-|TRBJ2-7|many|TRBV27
TGTGCCAGCAGTCGAAGCTCCGGATCCTACTCAGACGAGCAGTACTTC
CASSRSSGSYSDEQYF
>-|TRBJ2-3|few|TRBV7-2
TGTGCCAGCAGCTTTTTAGTTTCAGATACGCAGTATTTT
CASSFLVSDTQYF
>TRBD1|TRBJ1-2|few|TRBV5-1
TGCGCCAGCAGCAAACGGGACAGGTCCTATGGCTACACCTTC
CASSKRDRSYGYTF
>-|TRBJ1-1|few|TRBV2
TGTGCCAGCAGTGAAGCGATCCGGGCCAGCTCCACTGAAGCTTTCTTT
CASSEAIRASSTEAFF
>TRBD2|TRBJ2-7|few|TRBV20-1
TGCAGTGCTCCCCCCGGGGGGTTCCCCTACGAGCAGTACTTC
CSAPPGGFPYEQYF
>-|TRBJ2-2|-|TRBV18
TGTGCCAGCTCAGCCCGCAGGGACACCGGGGAGCTGTTTTTT
CASSARRDTGELFF
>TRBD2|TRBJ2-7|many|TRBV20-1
TGCAGTGCTATTATTCCGGGAGGCACCTACGAGCAGTACTTC
CSAIIPGGTYEQYF
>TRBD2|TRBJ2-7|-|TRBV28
TGTGCCACCTACCTCAACCCTCCGGGACTAGCGGGAGGAACCTCCTACGAGCAGTACTTC
CATYLNPPGLAGGTSYEQYF
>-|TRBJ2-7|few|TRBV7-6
TGTGCCAGCAGCTTAGCGGGAATAGTGGGGTACGGCGAGCAGTACTTC
CASSLAGIVGYGEQYF
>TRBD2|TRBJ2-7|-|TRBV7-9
TGTGCCAGCAGCTTAGGGCGGGAGGGCTACGAGCAGTACTTC
CASSLGREGYEQYF
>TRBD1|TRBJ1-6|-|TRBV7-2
TGTGCCAGCAGTCAGACAGGGCTGGGGAGTAATTCACCCCTCCACTTT
CASSQTGLGSNSPLHF
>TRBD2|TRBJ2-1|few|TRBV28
TGTGCCAGCAGTTACGCGGGACTAGCGGGACGTGAGCAGTTCTTC
CASSYAGLAGREQFF
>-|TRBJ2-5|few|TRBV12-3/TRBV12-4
TGTGCCAGCAGTCCCGCTAGGAGGCAAGAGACCCAGTACTTC
CASSPARRQETQYF
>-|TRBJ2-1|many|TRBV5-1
TGCGCCAGCAGCTCCGGAAGAGGGGGGCTCTACAATGAGCAGTTCTTC
CASSSGRGGLYNEQFF
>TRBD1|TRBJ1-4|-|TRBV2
TGTGCCAGCAGGAGGGGACAGGGAGACTTCCATGAAAAACTGTTTTTT
CASRRGQGDFHEKLFF